The 24 T cell receptor beta chains given below trace back to one sample, sequenced in a study of T-cell reconstitution after alpha-beta-depleted transplantation in children. Using unique molecular identifiers, the investigators prepared the TCRbeta library. TCRdb passed the PCR reads through MiXCR, listing each CDR3 protein once. The sample includes roughly 500,000 distinct CDR3 sequences, 32% of them seen just once. The source was PBMCs from the stem cell graft donor, collected from the stem cell graft. All receptors derive from a human donor who donated a stem cell graft to a child with aplastic anemia.

The chain's CDR3 is CASSQVGGRETQYF. CDR3 sequence (DNA): TGTGCCAGCAGCCAAGTGGGCGGACGAGAGACCCAGTACTTC. The gene calls are TRBV3-1 and TRBJ2-5; no clear D gene. Trimming shortened V by 1 base and J by 4 bases, and 10 bases separated the two germline ends. Looked up from germline, CDR1 is LGHDT and CDR2 is YNNKEL (reference sequence). There are 14 residues in the CDR3.

This clonotype was found a few times. The chain links TRBV20-1 to TRBJ1-1; TRBD1 matches 8 bases. The ends lost 3 bases at V and 4 bases at J; junction bases unmatched: 10. Germline CDR1 is DFQATT and CDR2 is SNEGSKA (reference sequence). CDR3 length: 15 amino acids. The CDR3 coding sequence is TGCAGTGCTAGTCGGAAGAACAGGGGGGGCACTGAAGCTTTCTTT. As protein: CSASRKNRGGTEAFF.

This clonotype was found a few times. The rearrangement joins TRBV5-1 to TRBJ2-5; weak D call: TRBD1 (6 bases). Germline CDR1 SGHRS, CDR2 YFSETQ. CDR3 length: 15 amino acids. Trimming took off 4 bases at V and 2 bases at J, with 15 bases between the two ends. The CDR3: CASSPHTDRQETQYF. CDR3 DNA sequence: TGCGCCAGCAGCCCCCATACGGACAGACAAGAGACCCAGTACTTC.

The chain uses TRBV21-1 and TRBJ2-3. TRBV21-1 is noted as a pseudogene. The CDR3 totals 15 residues. The CDR3 spells CASSKYEGCTDTQYF. The CDR3 bases are TGTGCCAGCAGCAAATACGAAGGATGCACAGATACGCAGTATTTT.

This clonotype was counted between two and nine times. This chain connects TRBV6-8 to TRBJ1-6; D unclear. Trimming stripped 0 bases from V and 8 bases from J, with 8 bases between. The CDR3 covers 14 residues. The germline V gene has CDR1 MNHGY and CDR2 SAAAGT. The CDR3 region is CASSYSSGHSPLHF. For the CDR3, the DNA is TGTGCCAGCAGTTACTCGTCAGGACATTCACCCCTCCACTTT.

The V and J genes are TRBV7-2 and TRBJ2-5; 14 nucleotides agree with TRBD2. Germline V gene data show CDR1 as SGHTA and CDR2 as FQGNSA. The CDR3 extends over 17 amino acids. With 5 bases clipped from V and 5 bases from J, the junction kept 10 bases outside the gene matches. In DNA form, the CDR3 reads TGTGCCAGCAGCGTGGGACTAGCGGGGGCTCATAGTGAGACCCAGTACTTC. Translating gives CASSVGLAGAHSETQYF.

The chain recombines TRBV19 with TRBJ1-5; TRBD1 matches 7 bases. The CDR3 contains 14 residues. Germline V lookup: CDR1 LNHDA, CDR2 SQIVND (reference sequence). V trimming: 7 bases; J trimming: 3 bases; junction bases outside the gene matches: 6. In nucleotides, the CDR3 is TGTGCCAGTAATAGACAGGGTAACAATCAGCCCCAGCATTTT. Its protein is CASNRQGNNQPQHF.

The V call is TRBV6-2 or TRBV6-3, the J call TRBJ2-1; 7 bases align to TRBD2. V lost 6 bases to trimming and J lost 4 bases; unmatched junction nucleotides: 12. This CDR3 region has 16 residues. From germline, CDR1 is MNHEY and CDR2 SVGEGT. Written as DNA, the CDR3 is TGTGCCAGCAGCACCCTCCTAGCGGTCGGGTACAATGAGCAGTTCTTC. Translating it yields CASSTLLAVGYNEQFF.

This clonotype was picked up a small number of times. J is TRBJ2-1 and V is TRBV6-2 or TRBV6-3; no firm D call. Trimming took off 0 bases at V and 3 bases at J, with 6 bases between the two ends. From germline, CDR1 is MNHEY and CDR2 SVGEGT. This CDR3 comprises 14 residues. Here the CDR3 reads CASSYSAGYNEQFF. In DNA form, the CDR3 reads TGTGCCAGCAGTTACTCTGCCGGCTACAATGAGCAGTTCTTC.

The chain employs TRBV7-8 and TRBJ2-1; TRBD2 matches 13 bases. The V segment lost 4 bases and the J segment 2 bases; nucleotides outside the gene matches: 2. The germline CDR1 and CDR2 sequences are SGHVS and FQNEAQ. This CDR3 has 16 amino acids. CDR3 region: CASSWGTSGTYNEQFF. The CDR3 DNA reads TGTGCCAGCAGCTGGGGGACTAGCGGGACCTACAATGAGCAGTTCTTC.

V is TRBV10-3 and J is TRBJ1-1; a weak D match, TRBD1 (5 bases). V was clipped by 2 bases and J by 2 bases, with 12 bases between them. CDR3 length: 15 amino acids. CDR1 and CDR2 from the germline V gene are ENHRY and SYGVKD. The CDR3 region is CAISEGTVGNTEAFF. The CDR3 region has the DNA TGTGCCATCAGTGAGGGGACCGTAGGAAACACTGAAGCTTTCTTT.

This clonotype has only a few counts. CDR3 DNA: TGTGCCAGCAGCTTAGTCAGGGGCGGCGAGCAGTACTTC. It encodes CASSLVRGGEQYF. This chain connects TRBV7-2 to TRBJ2-7, with D possibly matching TRBD1 (6 bases). This CDR3 contains 13 residues. Trimming pared 1 base from V and 6 bases from J, leaving 10 bases between. CDR1 and CDR2 from the germline V gene are SGHTA and FQGNSA.

A note on this clonotype: A read error may be the cause here, since a much bigger clone is one base away. This chain joins TRBV30 and TRBJ2-1; D is unclear. CDR3 length: 13 amino acids. V lost 7 bases, J lost 2 bases, and 12 bases lay in between. Looked up from germline, CDR1 is GTSNPN and CDR2 is SVGIG (reference sequence). CDR3 sequence (DNA): TGTGCCTTGGACGGCCGCCCCTACAATGAGCAGTTCTTC. It yields the protein CALDGRPYNEQFF.

This clonotype turned up a few times. The V gene is TRBV20-1, the J gene TRBJ1-5; D might be TRBD1 (5 bases). The V and J ends lost 4 bases and 0 bases respectively, with 7 bases between them. Per germline, CDR1 DFQATT and CDR2 SNEGSKA (reference sequence). The CDR3 is 13 amino acids. The CDR3 DNA is TGCAGTGCTAAACAGGATAGCAATCAGCCCCAGCATTTT. Translated: CSAKQDSNQPQHF.

This clonotype was seen only a few times. This sequence joins TRBV7-3 and TRBJ2-5; D is unresolved. CDR3 length equals 13 residues. V shed 1 base and J shed 1 base, with 4 bases lying between them. CDR1 is SGHTA and CDR2 is FQGTGA in the germline V gene. The CDR3: CASSLKPQETQYF. The CDR3, as DNA: TGTGCCAGCAGCTTAAAACCCCAAGAGACCCAGTACTTC.

CDR3 region: CASSLGSQGSYGYTF. CDR3 DNA: TGCGCCAGCAGCTTGGGGTCCCAGGGGTCCTATGGCTACACCTTC. V and J are TRBV5-1 and TRBJ1-2; possibly TRBD1 for D (6 bases). Between the trimmed V and J ends, which lost 0 bases and 4 bases, there was a span of 13 bases. The CDR3 length is 15 residues. Germline lookup yields CDR1 SGHRS and CDR2 YFSETQ. Looking up the rest from reference TRBV5-1 and TRBJ1-2 gives the full variable domain: KAGVTQTPRYLIKTRGQQVTLSCSPISGHRSVSWYQQTPGQGLQFLFEYFSETQRNKGNFPGRFSGRQFSNSRSEMNVSTLELGDSALYLCASSLGSQGSYGYTFGSGTRLTVV.

This clonotype was observed a few times. The chain joins TRBV20-1 to TRBJ1-5; 7 nucleotides line up with TRBD1. CDR1 is DFQATT and CDR2 is SNEGSKA in the germline V gene (reference sequence). The CDR3 has 15 residues. V shed 1 base and J 7 bases; nucleotides not matched to a gene: 10. DNA of the CDR3: TGCAGTGCTAGAGTCCCCAGGGGGTCCAACCAGCCCCAGCATTTT. Its translation is CSARVPRGSNQPQHF.

Details on this clonotype: One end of the junction fails to match germline, which may point to a read error. This chain connects TRBV6-1 to TRBJ2-7, with D hard to call. Germline V gene lookup returns CDR1 MNHNS and CDR2 SASEGT. The CDR3 is 11 residues long. CDR3 region: CASSGGRAGDF. The CDR3 nucleotides are TGTGCCAGCAGTGGGGGTAGAGCTGGGGACTTC.

Comment on this clonotype: One junction end disagrees with the germline gene, perhaps due to a read error. The chain carries TRBV6-4 and TRBJ1-1; 10 bases map to TRBD1. Per the germline V gene, CDR1 is MRHNA and CDR2 is SNTAGT. The CDR3 has 16 residues. The CDR3 loop is CASSPGTGVGDTGAFF. The CDR3 region has the DNA TGTGCCAGCAGTCCAGGGACAGGGGTTGGGGACACTGGAGCTTTCTTT.

This rearrangement joins TRBV10-2 to TRBJ1-2; TRBD1 might be the D (5 bases). Trimming stripped 0 bases from V and 6 bases from J, with 17 bases between. Germline V gene sequence: CDR1 WSHSY, CDR2 SAAADI. The CDR3 sequence is 16 residues long. The CDR3 protein is CASSESRGYLGDGYTF. CDR3 DNA sequence: TGCGCCAGCAGTGAGTCGAGAGGTTACTTGGGGGATGGCTACACCTTC.

The chain has TRBV11-3 and TRBJ2-1; 11 bases map to TRBD1. The V segment lost 5 bases and the J segment 3 bases; nucleotides outside the gene matches: 6. Looked up from germline, CDR1 is SGHNT and CDR2 is YENEEA. CDR3 size: 16 residues. The CDR3 is CASSVSGTGGYNEQFF. The CDR3 bases are TGTGCCAGCAGCGTATCCGGGACAGGGGGCTACAATGAGCAGTTCTTC.

This chain uses TRBV3-1 with TRBJ1-1; perhaps TRBD1 as D (6 bases). V shed 8 bases and J shed 6 bases, with 16 bases lying between them. This CDR3 is built from 13 residues. Germline values: CDR1 LGHDT, CDR2 YNNKEL (reference sequence). The CDR3 nucleotides read TGTGCCAGCGGGAAAAGGGGGGCACCTGAAGCTTTCTTT. This gives the protein CASGKRGAPEAFF.

This clonotype has a handful of counts. The CDR3 loop reads CASSPRGLSEQFF. Written as DNA, the CDR3 is TGTGCCAGCTCACCAAGGGGTTTAAGTGAGCAGTTCTTC. V and J are TRBV18 and TRBJ2-1, with a weak D call TRBD1 (5 bases). This CDR3 is 13 amino acids long. CDR1 is KGHSH, CDR2 LQKENI, per germline. Trimming pared 2 bases from V and 9 bases from J, leaving 11 bases between.

This rearrangement joins TRBV5-6 to TRBJ2-3; TRBD1 agrees at 12 bases. Trimming at V came to 2 bases and at J to 5 bases, leaving 6 bases not matched to a gene. Per germline, CDR1 SGHDT and CDR2 YYEEEE. This CDR3 is 16 amino acids long. The CDR3 here is CASSLPGQGAGDTQYF. In DNA, the CDR3 is TGTGCCAGCAGCTTACCGGGACAGGGGGCCGGAGATACGCAGTATTTT.